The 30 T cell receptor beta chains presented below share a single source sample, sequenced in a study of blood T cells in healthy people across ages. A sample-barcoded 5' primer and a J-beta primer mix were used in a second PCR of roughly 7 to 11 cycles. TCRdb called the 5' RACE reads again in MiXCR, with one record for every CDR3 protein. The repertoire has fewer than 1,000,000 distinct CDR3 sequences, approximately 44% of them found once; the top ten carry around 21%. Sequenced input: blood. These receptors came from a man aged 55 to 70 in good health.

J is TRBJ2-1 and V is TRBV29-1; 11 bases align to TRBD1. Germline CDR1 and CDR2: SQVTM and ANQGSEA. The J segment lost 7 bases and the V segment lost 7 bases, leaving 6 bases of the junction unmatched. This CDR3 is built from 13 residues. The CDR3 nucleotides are TGCAGCGGATGGGGGACAGGGGGTAATGAGCAGTTCTTC. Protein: CSGWGTGGNEQFF.

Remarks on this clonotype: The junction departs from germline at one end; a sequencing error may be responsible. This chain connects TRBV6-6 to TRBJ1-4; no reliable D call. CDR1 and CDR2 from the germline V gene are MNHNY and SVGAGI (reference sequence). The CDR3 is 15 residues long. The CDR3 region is CASSLHRESNEKLFF. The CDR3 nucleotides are TGTGCCAGCAGTTTACACCGGGAATCTAATGAAAAGCTGTTTTTT.

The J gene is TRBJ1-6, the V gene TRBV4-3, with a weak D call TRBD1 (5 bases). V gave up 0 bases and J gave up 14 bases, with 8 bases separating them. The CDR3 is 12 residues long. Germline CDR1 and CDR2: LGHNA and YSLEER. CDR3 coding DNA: TGCGCCAGCAGCCAAGAACGGGGGACCCTCCACTTT. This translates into CASSQERGTLHF.

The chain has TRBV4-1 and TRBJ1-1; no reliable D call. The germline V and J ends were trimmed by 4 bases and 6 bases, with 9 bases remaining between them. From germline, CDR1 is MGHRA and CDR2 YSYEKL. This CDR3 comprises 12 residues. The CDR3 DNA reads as TGCGCCAGCAGCCTGGGAGTGGCTGAAGCTTTCTTT. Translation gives CASSLGVAEAFF.

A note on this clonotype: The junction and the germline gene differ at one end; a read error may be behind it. CDR3 coding DNA: TGTGCCAGCAGCCCCCGGGGAGGTAGCGATCAGCCCCAGCATTTT. It is translated as CASSPRGGSDQPQHF. The gene calls are TRBV4-2 and TRBJ1-5, with D unresolved. Germline-derived CDR1 and CDR2 are LGHNA and YNFKEQ. The CDR3 loop spans 15 amino acids.

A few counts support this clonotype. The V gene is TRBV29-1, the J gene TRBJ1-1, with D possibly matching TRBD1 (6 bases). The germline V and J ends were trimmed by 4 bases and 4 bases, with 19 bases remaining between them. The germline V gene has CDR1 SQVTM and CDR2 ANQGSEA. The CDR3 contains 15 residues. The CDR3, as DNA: TGCAGCGTTGTCGGCGTTTCACAGGGTGGCACTGAAGCTTTCTTT. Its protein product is CSVVGVSQGGTEAFF.

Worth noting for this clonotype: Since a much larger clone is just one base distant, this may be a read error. In DNA, the CDR3 is TGTGCCAGCACCTCATCCATTCCGGACGGGGAAAAGACCCAGTACTTC. Translating gives CASTSSIPDGEKTQYF. The chain uses TRBV7-6 and TRBJ2-5; possibly TRBD2 for D (5 bases). Germline V gene data show CDR1 as SGHVS and CDR2 as FNYEAQ. Trimming stripped 7 bases from V and 6 bases from J, with 24 bases between. The CDR3 spans 16 residues.

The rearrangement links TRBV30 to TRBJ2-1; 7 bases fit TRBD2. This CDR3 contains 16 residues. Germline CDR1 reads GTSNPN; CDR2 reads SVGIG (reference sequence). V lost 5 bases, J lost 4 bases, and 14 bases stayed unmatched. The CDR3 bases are TGTGCCTGGGGACCAGTGGGGCGGGGGAATTACAATGAGCAGTTCTTC. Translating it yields CAWGPVGRGNYNEQFF.

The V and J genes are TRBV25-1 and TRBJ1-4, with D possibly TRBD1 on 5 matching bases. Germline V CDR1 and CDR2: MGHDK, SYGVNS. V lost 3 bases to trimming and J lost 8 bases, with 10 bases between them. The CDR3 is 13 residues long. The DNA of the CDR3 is TGTGCCAGCAGTGACAGGGCCCACGAAAAACTGTTTTTT. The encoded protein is CASSDRAHEKLFF.

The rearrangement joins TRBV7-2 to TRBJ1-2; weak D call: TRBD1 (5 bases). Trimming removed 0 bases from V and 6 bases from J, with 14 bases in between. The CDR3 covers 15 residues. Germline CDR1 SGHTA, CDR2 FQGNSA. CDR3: CASSLAASGRNGYTF. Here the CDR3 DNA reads TGTGCCAGCAGCTTAGCCGCATCGGGGCGGAATGGCTACACCTTC.

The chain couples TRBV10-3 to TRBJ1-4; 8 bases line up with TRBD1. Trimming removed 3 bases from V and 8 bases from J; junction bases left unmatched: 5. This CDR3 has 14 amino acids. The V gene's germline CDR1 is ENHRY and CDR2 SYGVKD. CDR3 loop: CAISEAGGWEKLFF. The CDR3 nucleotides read TGTGCCATCAGTGAAGCAGGGGGCTGGGAAAAACTGTTTTTT.

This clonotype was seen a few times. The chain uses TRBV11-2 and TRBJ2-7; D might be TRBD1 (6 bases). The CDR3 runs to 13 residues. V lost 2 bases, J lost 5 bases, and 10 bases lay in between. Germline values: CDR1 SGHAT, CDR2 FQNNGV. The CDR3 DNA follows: TGTGCCAGCAGCTTAACAGGGAGCGACGAGCAGTACTTC. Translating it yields CASSLTGSDEQYF.

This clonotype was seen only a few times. The CDR3 loop reads CASSLTSGGGSGNEQFF. The CDR3 bases are TGTGCCAGCTCCCTGACTAGCGGGGGGGGCAGCGGCAATGAGCAGTTCTTC. The rearrangement links TRBV18 to TRBJ2-1, with 14 bases that match TRBD2. CDR1 is KGHSH and CDR2 is LQKENI in the germline V gene. The ends lost 6 bases at V and 6 bases at J; junction bases unmatched: 10. The CDR3 loop spans 17 amino acids.

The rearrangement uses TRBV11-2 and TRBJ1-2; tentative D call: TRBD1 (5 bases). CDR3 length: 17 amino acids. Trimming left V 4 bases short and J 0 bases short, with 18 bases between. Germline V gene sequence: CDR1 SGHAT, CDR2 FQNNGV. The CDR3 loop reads CASSSGAGGRSNYGYTF. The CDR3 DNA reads TGTGCCAGCAGCTCTGGGGCAGGAGGGAGGTCTAACTATGGCTACACCTTC.

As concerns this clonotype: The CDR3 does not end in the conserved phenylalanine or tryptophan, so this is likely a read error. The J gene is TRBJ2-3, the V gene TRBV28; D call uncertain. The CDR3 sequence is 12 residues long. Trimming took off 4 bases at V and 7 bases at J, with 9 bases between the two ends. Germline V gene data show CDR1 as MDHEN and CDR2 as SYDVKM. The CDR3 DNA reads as TGTGCCAGCAGTTCTCTCTCCTATACGCAGTATGTT. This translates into CASSSLSYTQYV.

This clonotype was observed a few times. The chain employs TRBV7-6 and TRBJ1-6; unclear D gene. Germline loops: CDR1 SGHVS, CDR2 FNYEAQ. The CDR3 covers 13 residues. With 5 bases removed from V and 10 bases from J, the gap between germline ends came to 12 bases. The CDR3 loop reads CASSLGPLSPLHF. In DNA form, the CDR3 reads TGTGCCAGCAGCCTCGGGCCCCTCTCACCCCTCCACTTT.

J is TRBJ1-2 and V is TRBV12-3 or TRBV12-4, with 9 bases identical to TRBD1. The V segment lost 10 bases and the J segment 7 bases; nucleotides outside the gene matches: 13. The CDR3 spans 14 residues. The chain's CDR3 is CAIMNLTGGGGYTF. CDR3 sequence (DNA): TGTGCCATCATGAATTTGACAGGGGGGGGTGGCTACACCTTC.

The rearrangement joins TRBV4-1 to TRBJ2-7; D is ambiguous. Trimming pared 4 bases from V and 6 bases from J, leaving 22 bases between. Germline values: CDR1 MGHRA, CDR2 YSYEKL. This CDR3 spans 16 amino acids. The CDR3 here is CASSLGPQPSPSEQYF. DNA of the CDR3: TGCGCCAGCAGCCTGGGCCCTCAGCCGAGCCCCTCCGAGCAGTACTTC.

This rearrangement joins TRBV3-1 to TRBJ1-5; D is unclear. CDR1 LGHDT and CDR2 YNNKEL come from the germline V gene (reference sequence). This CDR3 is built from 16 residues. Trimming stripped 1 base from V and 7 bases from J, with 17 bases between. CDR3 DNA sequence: TGTGCCAGCAGCCAAGGATATGGTACTAGGACCCAGCCCCAGCATTTT. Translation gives CASSQGYGTRTQPQHF.

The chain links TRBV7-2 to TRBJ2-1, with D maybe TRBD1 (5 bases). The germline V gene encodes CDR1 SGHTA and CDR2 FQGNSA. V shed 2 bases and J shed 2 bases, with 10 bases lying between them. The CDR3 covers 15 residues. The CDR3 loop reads CASSLHQGTYNEQFF. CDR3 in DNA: TGTGCCAGCAGCTTACACCAGGGAACCTACAATGAGCAGTTCTTC.

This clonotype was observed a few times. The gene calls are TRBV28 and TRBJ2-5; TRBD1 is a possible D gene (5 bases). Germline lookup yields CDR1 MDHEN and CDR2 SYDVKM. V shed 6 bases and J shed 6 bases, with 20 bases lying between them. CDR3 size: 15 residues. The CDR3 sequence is CASSLIPQGEKTQYF. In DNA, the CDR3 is TGTGCCAGCAGCCTGATTCCGCAGGGTGAAAAGACCCAGTACTTC. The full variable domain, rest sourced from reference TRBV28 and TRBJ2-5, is DVKVTQSSRYLVKRTGEKVFLECVQDMDHENMFWYRQDPGLGLRLIYFSYDVKMKEKGDIPEGYSVSREKKERFSLILESASTNQTSMYLCASSLIPQGEKTQYFGPGTRLLVL.

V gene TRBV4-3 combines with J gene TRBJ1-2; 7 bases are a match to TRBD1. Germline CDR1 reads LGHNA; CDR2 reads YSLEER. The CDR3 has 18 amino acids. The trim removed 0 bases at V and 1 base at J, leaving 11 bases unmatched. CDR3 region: CASSQDLPTTGLNYGYTF. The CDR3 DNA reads TGCGCCAGCAGCCAAGATCTACCAACGACAGGGCTTAACTATGGCTACACCTTC.

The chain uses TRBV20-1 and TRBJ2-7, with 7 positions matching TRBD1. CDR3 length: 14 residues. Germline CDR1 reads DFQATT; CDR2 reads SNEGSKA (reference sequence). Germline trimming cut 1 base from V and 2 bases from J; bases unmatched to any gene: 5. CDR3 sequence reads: CSARAVGQTYEQYF. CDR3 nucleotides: TGCAGTGCTAGAGCCGTGGGACAGACCTACGAGCAGTACTTC.

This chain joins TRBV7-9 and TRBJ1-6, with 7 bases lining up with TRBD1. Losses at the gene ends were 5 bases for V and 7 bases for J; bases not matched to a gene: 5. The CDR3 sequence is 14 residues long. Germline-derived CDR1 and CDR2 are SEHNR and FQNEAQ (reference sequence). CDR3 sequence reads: CASSQGQQNSPLHF. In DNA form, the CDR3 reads TGTGCCAGCAGCCAGGGACAGCAGAATTCACCCCTCCACTTT.

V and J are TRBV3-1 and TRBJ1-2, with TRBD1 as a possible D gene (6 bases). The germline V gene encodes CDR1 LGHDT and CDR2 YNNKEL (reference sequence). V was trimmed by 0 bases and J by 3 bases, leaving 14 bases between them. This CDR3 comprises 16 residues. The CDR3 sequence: CASSQDVTGGDYGYTF. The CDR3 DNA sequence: TGTGCCAGCAGCCAAGATGTTACCGGGGGCGACTATGGCTACACCTTC.

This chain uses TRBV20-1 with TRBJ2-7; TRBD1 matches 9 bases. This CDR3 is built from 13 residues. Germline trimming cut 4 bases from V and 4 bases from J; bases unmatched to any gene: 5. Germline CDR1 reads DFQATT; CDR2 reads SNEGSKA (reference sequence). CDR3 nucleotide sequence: TGCAGTGCTACGCGGGACAGGGTTTACGAGCAGTACTTC. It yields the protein CSATRDRVYEQYF.

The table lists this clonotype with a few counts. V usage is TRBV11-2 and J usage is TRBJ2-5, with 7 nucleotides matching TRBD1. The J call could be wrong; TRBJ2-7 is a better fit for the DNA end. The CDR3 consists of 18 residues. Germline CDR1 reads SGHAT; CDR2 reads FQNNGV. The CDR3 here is CASSRLSAGTGDSYEQYF. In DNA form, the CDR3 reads TGTGCCAGCAGCCGGCTTAGCGCCGGTACCGGGGACAGCTACGAGCAGTACTTC.

The CDR3 nucleotides are TGTGCCACCAGCAGGGGACTAGCGGGTACCCAAGAGACCCAGTACTTC. It translates to CATSRGLAGTQETQYF. The chain uses TRBV15 and TRBJ2-5, with 12 bases identical to TRBD2. Trimming removed 3 bases from V and 1 base from J; junction bases left unmatched: 3. Germline V gene data show CDR1 as LNHNV and CDR2 as YYDKDF (reference sequence). The CDR3 sequence is 16 residues long.

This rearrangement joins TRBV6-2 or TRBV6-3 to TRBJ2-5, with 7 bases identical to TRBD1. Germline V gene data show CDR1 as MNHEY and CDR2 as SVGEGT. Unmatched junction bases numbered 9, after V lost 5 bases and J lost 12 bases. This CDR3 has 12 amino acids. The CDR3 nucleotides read TGTGCCAGCAGTCACCGACAGGGCCCAGAGTACTTC. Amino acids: CASSHRQGPEYF.

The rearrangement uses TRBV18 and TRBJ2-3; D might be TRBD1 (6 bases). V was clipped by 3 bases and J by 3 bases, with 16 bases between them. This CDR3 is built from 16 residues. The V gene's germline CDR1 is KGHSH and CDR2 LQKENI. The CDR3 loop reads CASSPGINRETDTQYF. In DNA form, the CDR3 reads TGTGCCAGCTCACCGGGGATTAACAGGGAAACAGATACGCAGTATTTT. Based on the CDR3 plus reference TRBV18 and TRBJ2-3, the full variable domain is NAGVMQNPRHLVRRRGQEARLRCSPMKGHSHVYWYRQLPEEGLKFMVYLQKENIIDESGMPKERFSAEFPKEGPSILRIQQVVRGDSAAYFCASSPGINRETDTQYFGPGTRLTVL.